By sample share, the clone carrying this T cell receptor (beta chain) is medium-sized. The data derive from a study of T cell changes during pregnancy in multiple sclerosis. Germline loops: CDR1 PRHDT, CDR2 FYEKMQ (reference sequence). This CDR3 spans 14 amino acids. The ends were cut back, 5 bases at V and 1 base at J, with 11 bases in the middle. The protocol was immunoSEQ multiplex PCR, while the TCRdb copy is restricted to in-frame clones and leaves out a portion. The data show about 47,000 clones, 80% to 90% seen once. The material was CD8+ T cells from peripheral blood mononuclear cells, obtained in the second trimester of pregnancy. The TCR sequence derives from a female donor with multiple sclerosis, enrolled in a pregnancy study. The chain has TRBV13 and TRBJ1-2; perhaps TRBD1 as D (6 bases). The CDR3 loop is CASSPGESNYGYTF. The CDR3, as DNA: TGTGCCAGCAGCCCAGGGGAGAGTAACTATGGCTACACCTTC.